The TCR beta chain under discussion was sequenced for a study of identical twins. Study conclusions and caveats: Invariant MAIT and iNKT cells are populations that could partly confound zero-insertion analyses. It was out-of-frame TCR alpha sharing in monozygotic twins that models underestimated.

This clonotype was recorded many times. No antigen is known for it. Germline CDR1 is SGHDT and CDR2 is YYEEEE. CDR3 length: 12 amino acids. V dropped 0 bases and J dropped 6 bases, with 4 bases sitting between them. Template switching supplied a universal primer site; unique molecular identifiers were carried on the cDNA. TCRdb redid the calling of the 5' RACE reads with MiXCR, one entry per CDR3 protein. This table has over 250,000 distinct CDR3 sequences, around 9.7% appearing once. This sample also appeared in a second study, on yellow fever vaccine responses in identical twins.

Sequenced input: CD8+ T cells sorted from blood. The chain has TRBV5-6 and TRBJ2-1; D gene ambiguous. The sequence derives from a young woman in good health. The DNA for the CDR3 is TGTGCCAGCAGCTTGGTCTCCAATGAGCAGTTCTTC. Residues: CASSLVSNEQFF.